Included here is one T cell receptor (beta chain) sequence, with context. This sample is part of a study of blood T cell repertoires in COVID-19. The overall study: The samples span acute and convalescent COVID-19 from the United States, Italy and Spain.

Germline assignment: CDR1 MDHEN and CDR2 SYDVKM. The CDR3 totals 13 residues. V lost 6 bases to trimming and J lost 7 bases, with 10 bases between them. In the authors' workflow: Amplification with reference gene primers provided the estimates of nucleated cell counts. Repertoires were generated with immunoSEQ multiplex PCR, while TCRdb's copy carries only in-frame clones and drops some. That table gives V, J and clone size, and the DNA gave D and trimming. The sample lists roughly 70,000 clones; 80% to 90% were seen once. Sample: peripheral blood. The receptor's source is a woman older than 75 with active or convalescent COVID-19. The V and J genes are TRBV28 and TRBJ1-6; the D gene is possibly TRBD1 (5 bases). CDR3 loop: CASRTYRNSPLHF. DNA for the CDR3: TGTGCCAGCAGAACATACAGGAATTCACCCCTCCACTTT.